A single sample is the source of the 30 T cell receptor beta chains below, sequenced in a study of identical twins. TCRdb redid the calling of the 5' RACE reads with MiXCR, one entry per CDR3 protein. Among around 220,000 distinct CDR3 sequences listed, about an eighth were seen once. Sequenced material: memory (CD45RO+) T cells sorted from blood. All receptors come from a woman in her late teens or twenties in good health.

The table lists this clonotype with a few counts. The chain carries TRBV9 and TRBJ2-2, with 11 bases lining up with TRBD2. Germline-derived CDR1 and CDR2 are SGDLS and YYNGEE. The J segment lost 1 base and the V segment lost 1 base, leaving 3 bases of the junction unmatched. This CDR3 region has 17 residues. The chain's CDR3 is CASSVLGTSGNTGELFF. The CDR3 DNA sequence: TGTGCCAGCAGCGTATTAGGGACTAGCGGGAACACCGGGGAGCTGTTTTTT. The full variable domain, completed using reference TRBV9 and TRBJ2-2, is DSGVTQTPKHLITATGQRVTLRCSPRSGDLSVYWYQQSLDQGLQFLIQYYNGEERAKGNILERFSAQQFPDLHSELNLSSLELGDSALYFCASSVLGTSGNTGELFFGEGSRLTVL.

This clonotype occurred a few times. The chain links TRBV5-6 to TRBJ2-2; the match to TRBD2 covers 12 bases. The ends lost 3 bases at V and 1 base at J; junction bases unmatched: 1. The CDR3 is made up of 16 amino acids. The germline V gene encodes CDR1 SGHDT and CDR2 YYEEEE. The DNA of the CDR3 is TGTGCCAGCAGCTGGGGACTAGCGGGGAACACCGGGGAGCTGTTTTTT. It translates to CASSWGLAGNTGELFF.

The chain uses TRBV6-2 or TRBV6-3 and TRBJ2-7, with 10 nucleotides matching TRBD2. The CDR3 runs 15 residues. With 7 bases clipped from V and 7 bases from J, the junction kept 13 bases outside the gene matches. Germline loops: CDR1 MNHEY, CDR2 SVGEGT. CDR3 in DNA: TGTGCCAGCACCAAGGGACTAGCGCCACCATGGGAGCAGTACTTC. This gives the protein CASTKGLAPPWEQYF.

CDR3 coding DNA: TGTGCCAGCAGTTACGTGGCAGACGCTAACTATGGCTACACCTTC. It codes for CASSYVADANYGYTF. This chain links TRBV6-5 with TRBJ1-2, with D unclear. This CDR3 comprises 15 residues. The ends were cut back, 2 bases at V and 0 bases at J, with 10 bases in the middle. Germline V gene sequence: CDR1 MNHEY, CDR2 SVGAGI.

The V gene is TRBV4-2, the J gene TRBJ2-5; no clear D gene. The CDR3 is made up of 13 amino acids. The germline gives CDR1 LGHNA, CDR2 YNFKEQ. With 0 bases removed from V and 5 bases from J, the gap between germline ends came to 7 bases. The chain's CDR3 is CASSQDPAETQYF. In nucleotides, the CDR3 is TGTGCCAGCAGCCAAGATCCAGCGGAGACCCAGTACTTC.

Comment on this clonotype: This clone may be a read error of a much larger clone one base away. No conserved phenylalanine or tryptophan is present at the end of the CDR3, so a read error is the likely explanation. The genes are TRBV5-1 and TRBJ2-7; 7 nucleotides agree with TRBD1. Germline loops: CDR1 SGHRS, CDR2 YFSETQ. The V and J ends lost 6 bases and 5 bases, in that order; junction bases with no gene match: 8. This CDR3 has 13 residues. The CDR3 coding sequence is TGCGCCAGCACCCGACAGGGTTCCCACGAGCAGTACTTA. This encodes CASTRQGSHEQYL.

The genes are TRBV7-8 and TRBJ2-5, with a weak D call TRBD1 (6 bases). The ends were cut back, 6 bases at V and 2 bases at J, with 16 bases in the middle. This CDR3 is built from 15 residues. Germline values: CDR1 SGHVS, CDR2 FQNEAQ. As DNA, the CDR3 is TGTGCCAGCAGAGATTTGGACAGACATCAAGAGACCCAGTACTTC. Translated: CASRDLDRHQETQYF.

This clonotype was counted once. The V call is TRBV11-2, the J call TRBJ2-3; 8 bases align to TRBD2. Germline trimming cut 4 bases from V and 6 bases from J; bases unmatched to any gene: 18. The germline gives CDR1 SGHAT, CDR2 FQNNGV. The CDR3 runs 18 residues. DNA of the CDR3: TGTGCCAGCAGCTCCCCGGCTGGTCAATTAGCGGGGTTGGATACGCAGTATTTT. Its translation is CASSSPAGQLAGLDTQYF.

This clonotype showed up just a few times. The rearrangement joins TRBV29-1 to TRBJ2-4; 9 bases match TRBD2. The CDR3 is 16 amino acids. The trim removed 7 bases at V and 5 bases at J, leaving 15 bases unmatched. CDR1 SQVTM and CDR2 ANQGSEA come from the germline V gene. CDR3 coding DNA: TGCAGCGCTACCACCTATACTAGCGGGTTTCAAAACATTCAGTACTTC. It encodes CSATTYTSGFQNIQYF.

The gene calls are TRBV4-1 and TRBJ2-4; D not resolved. V lost 0 bases to trimming and J lost 0 bases, with 9 bases between them. The CDR3 covers 16 residues. Germline values: CDR1 MGHRA, CDR2 YSYEKL. CDR3 DNA sequence: TGCGCCAGCAGCCAAGATAACAGAAAAGCCAAAAACATTCAGTACTTC. This translates into CASSQDNRKAKNIQYF.

This clonotype was observed a few times. This rearrangement joins TRBV3-1 to TRBJ2-7; no firm D call. The germline V and J ends were trimmed by 0 bases and 1 base, with 13 bases remaining between them. This CDR3 has 16 residues. The germline V gene encodes CDR1 LGHDT and CDR2 YNNKEL (reference sequence). In nucleotides, the CDR3 is TGTGCCAGCAGCCAAGATTATTGGTCCAAGTCCTACGAGCAGTACTTC. Its protein product is CASSQDYWSKSYEQYF.

This clonotype was counted between two and nine times. CDR3 bases: TGCGCCAGCAGCTTTCTTCCAGCGGGAGATGGGGAGACCCAGTACTTC. It is translated as CASSFLPAGDGETQYF. The chain carries TRBV5-1 and TRBJ2-5; 8 bases fit TRBD2. After removal of 2 bases from V and 5 bases from J, the junction contained 11 bases not matched to a gene. Germline lookup yields CDR1 SGHRS and CDR2 YFSETQ. CDR3 length: 16 residues.

V usage is TRBV29-1 and J usage is TRBJ2-2, with 8 nucleotides matching TRBD1. Trimming cost V 4 bases and J 6 bases; bases outside gene matches: 7. This CDR3 comprises 14 residues. Looked up from germline, CDR1 is SQVTM and CDR2 is ANQGSEA. The CDR3: CSVVLDRASGELFF. The CDR3 nucleotides are TGCAGCGTTGTTTTGGACAGGGCGTCCGGGGAGCTGTTTTTT.

V and J are TRBV20-1 and TRBJ2-1; TRBD2 matches 7 bases. J lost 6 bases, V lost 1 base, and 6 bases had no gene match. Germline V gene sequence: CDR1 DFQATT, CDR2 SNEGSKA (reference sequence). CDR3 length: 14 amino acids. CDR3 residues: CSARGGGSVNEQFF. The CDR3, as DNA: TGCAGTGCTAGAGGGGGGGGGTCGGTCAATGAGCAGTTCTTC.

The chain carries TRBV20-1 and TRBJ1-2; D unclear. Germline V lookup: CDR1 DFQATT, CDR2 SNEGSKA (reference sequence). The V end lost 3 bases, the J end lost 4 bases, and 12 bases lay between the germline ends. The CDR3 contains 13 residues. CDR3 DNA sequence: TGCAGTGCTAGTTCTGGGTACGCCTATGGCTACACCTTC. Translated: CSASSGYAYGYTF.

This sequence joins TRBV20-1 and TRBJ2-3; D is unclear. There are 12 residues in the CDR3. Germline loops: CDR1 DFQATT, CDR2 SNEGSKA (reference sequence). Between the trimmed V and J ends, which lost 3 bases and 0 bases, there was a span of 4 bases. CDR3 coding DNA: TGCAGTGCTAGGGCCAGCACAGATACGCAGTATTTT. Amino acids: CSARASTDTQYF.

Many counts were recorded for this clonotype. The gene calls are TRBV6-1 and TRBJ2-7; TRBD2 matches 11 bases. The length of the CDR3 is 14 residues. Germline V gene sequence: CDR1 MNHNS, CDR2 SASEGT. The trim removed 8 bases at V and 2 bases at J, leaving 5 bases unmatched. CDR3 in amino acids: CASRLAGGPYEQYF. CDR3 DNA sequence: TGTGCCAGCCGTCTAGCGGGGGGCCCCTACGAGCAGTACTTC.

The genes are TRBV20-1 and TRBJ2-1; D is perhaps TRBD2 (6 bases). V dropped 6 bases and J dropped 8 bases, with 17 bases sitting between them. Germline V gives CDR1 DFQATT, CDR2 SNEGSKA (reference sequence). This CDR3 has 13 residues. The CDR3 region has the DNA TGCAGTGCCACGGGAGCAGTAGAGGATGAGCAGTTCTTC. Translating it yields CSATGAVEDEQFF.

This clonotype was recorded a few times. The CDR3 DNA follows: TGTGCCAGCAGTCCACAGCGGACCCAGTACTTC. This encodes CASSPQRTQYF. The V call is TRBV28, the J call TRBJ2-5; D call uncertain. This CDR3 spans 11 amino acids. The V and J ends lost 5 bases and 7 bases respectively, with 8 bases between them. Germline CDR1 is MDHEN and CDR2 is SYDVKM.

Only a few counts were recorded for this clonotype. The genes are TRBV6-1 and TRBJ2-1; no firm D call. Trimming shortened V by 0 bases and J by 0 bases, and 6 bases separated the two germline ends. The germline V gene has CDR1 MNHNS and CDR2 SASEGT. The CDR3 is 15 amino acids. For the CDR3, the DNA is TGTGCCAGCAGTGAAGCCGGTAGCTCCTACAATGAGCAGTTCTTC. Translated: CASSEAGSSYNEQFF.

The chain has TRBV2 and TRBJ2-2, with TRBD1 matching 11 bases. V shed 6 bases and J 3 bases; nucleotides not matched to a gene: 3. The CDR3 loop spans 15 amino acids. Germline CDR1 and CDR2: SNHLY and FYNNEI. CDR3 DNA: TGTGCCAGCAGCGGACAGGGGGCGTACACCGGGGAGCTGTTTTTT. The encoded protein is CASSGQGAYTGELFF.

The rearrangement links TRBV6-6 to TRBJ1-2; D ambiguous. CDR3 length: 12 residues. Per the germline V gene, CDR1 is MNHNY and CDR2 is SVGAGI (reference sequence). With 8 bases removed from V and 6 bases from J, the gap between germline ends came to 13 bases. CDR3: CASFSTPNGYTF. The CDR3 nucleotides read TGTGCCAGCTTTTCCACTCCTAATGGCTACACCTTC.

For this clonotype: One end of the junction is discordant with germline, which a read error may explain. The chain links TRBV4-2 to TRBJ2-1, with 7 positions matching TRBD1. The CDR3 runs 14 residues. Germline values: CDR1 LGHNA, CDR2 YNFKEQ. DNA of the CDR3: TGTGCCAGCAGTCAAGGACAGGCCTACAATGAGCAGTTCTTC. Its protein is CASSQGQAYNEQFF.

This clonotype was recorded a few times. The chain employs TRBV6-2 or TRBV6-3 and TRBJ2-3; no firm D call. CDR1 is MNHEY and CDR2 is SVGEGT in the germline V gene. The CDR3 consists of 13 residues. The V end lost 2 bases, the J end lost 4 bases, and 7 bases lay between the germline ends. The CDR3: CASSYKVSDTQYF. The CDR3 nucleotides read TGTGCCAGCAGTTACAAGGTTTCAGATACGCAGTATTTT.

The rearrangement joins TRBV19 to TRBJ2-5, with D tentatively TRBD2 (5 bases). CDR1 and CDR2 (germline): LNHDA, SQIVND (reference sequence). Trimming shortened V by 5 bases and J by 2 bases, and 9 bases separated the two germline ends. The CDR3 runs to 13 residues. CDR3 nucleotides: TGTGCCAGTAGTTGGACTTCTCAAGAGACCCAGTACTTC. Translation: CASSWTSQETQYF.

The chain recombines TRBV7-9 with TRBJ2-1, with TRBD2 identical over 9 bases. Germline CDR1 and CDR2: SEHNR and FQNEAQ (reference sequence). The CDR3 contains 17 residues. Trimming at V came to 7 bases and at J to 4 bases, leaving 14 bases not matched to a gene. The CDR3 DNA reads TGTGCCAGCACCAAGTCCAGCGGGGGGTCCCTGTACAATGAGCAGTTCTTC. Translation: CASTKSSGGSLYNEQFF. The full variable domain, rest sourced from reference TRBV7-9 and TRBJ2-1, is DTGVSQNPRHKITKRGQNVTFRCDPISEHNRLYWYRQTLGQGPEFLTYFQNEAQLEKSRLLSDRFSAERPKGSFSTLEIQRTEQGDSAMYLCASTKSSGGSLYNEQFFGPGTRLTVL.

This clonotype occurred a few times. The chain combines TRBV4-2 with TRBJ2-1; 9 nucleotides match TRBD2. The trim removed 4 bases at V and 3 bases at J, leaving 13 bases unmatched. Germline CDR1 is LGHNA and CDR2 is YNFKEQ. The CDR3 loop spans 18 amino acids. The CDR3 DNA is TGTGCCAGCAGCCCTTCGGGACTAGCCCTACCGAGCTACAATGAGCAGTTCTTC. This encodes CASSPSGLALPSYNEQFF.

The chain has TRBV20-1 and TRBJ1-2; D call uncertain. Germline CDR1 and CDR2: DFQATT and SNEGSKA (reference sequence). V lost 5 bases to trimming and J lost 2 bases, with 15 bases between them. This CDR3 contains 14 residues. The CDR3 region has the DNA TGCAGTGCTGTTCGACGGCTCGACAACTATGGCTACACCTTC. It translates to CSAVRRLDNYGYTF.

This clonotype showed up just a few times. The chain employs TRBV5-6 and TRBJ2-5, with 10 bases that match TRBD2. V dropped 4 bases and J dropped 4; count of bases not matched to a gene: 1. This CDR3 region has 13 residues. Per germline, CDR1 SGHDT and CDR2 YYEEEE. CDR3 coding DNA: TGTGCCAGCAGCGTAGCGGGGGGAGAGACCCAGTACTTC. It yields the protein CASSVAGGETQYF.

This clonotype came up a few times. The chain combines TRBV11-2 with TRBJ1-1; D unresolved. Looked up from germline, CDR1 is SGHAT and CDR2 is FQNNGV. Trimming left V 5 bases short and J 5 bases short, with 18 bases between. The CDR3 length is 15 residues. In DNA form, the CDR3 reads TGTGCCAGCAGCCAAGGATACACGGTCGGGACTGAAGCTTTCTTT. Translated: CASSQGYTVGTEAFF.